Listed here is a single T cell receptor (beta chain). The record originates from a study of blood T cell repertoires in COVID-19. The protocol was immunoSEQ multiplex PCR, while the TCRdb copy is restricted to in-frame clones and leaves out a portion. The sample comprises tens of thousands of clones, approximately 80% of which are singletons, and 25% to 30% rests with the top ten. Trimming at V came to 8 bases and at J to 1 base, leaving 10 bases not matched to a gene. CDR1 is SGHTA and CDR2 is FQGTGA in the germline V gene. CDR3 size: 15 residues. The sample taken for sequencing was peripheral blood. This TCR derives from a man aged 65-85 years with acute or convalescent COVID-19. The J gene is TRBJ2-7, the V gene TRBV7-3; TRBD1 matches at 8 bases. In DNA, the CDR3 is TGTGCCAGCGGTACCGGGACAGGTCCTTCCTACGAGCAGTACTTC. Its protein is CASGTGTGPSYEQYF. The full variable domain, with the rest looked up from reference TRBV7-3 and TRBJ2-7, is GAGVSQTPSNKVTEKGKYVELRCDPISGHTALYWYRQSLGQGPEFLIYFQGTGAADDSGLPNDRFFAVRPEGSVSTLKIQRTERGDSAVYLCASGTGTGPSYEQYFGPGTRLTVT.